A single sample gave rise to the 10 T cell receptor beta chains below, sequenced in a study of blood T cell repertoires in COVID-19 (dated by TCRdb to 2018 to 2021). Preparation of the library involved the immunoSEQ multiplex PCR assay. The table comes from immuneACCESS by way of TCRdb, which keeps in-frame sequences with V and J called. Part of the clones is missing from these tables; in studies checked, under half for an unresolved V gene and the rest for unknown reasons. Present in this sample are about 130,000 clones, approximately 90% of which were seen just once. The top ten hold over 1% of the sample. Material: peripheral blood. Receptor source: a woman older than 75 with acute or convalescent COVID-19.

This sequence joins TRBV4-2 and TRBJ2-7, with 10 bases identical to TRBD2. Germline CDR1 and CDR2: LGHNA and YNFKEQ. V trimming: 4 bases; J trimming: 1 base; junction bases outside the gene matches: 19. The CDR3 is 20 residues long. The CDR3 loop is CASSLPSGHRTSGSSYEQYF. The CDR3 bases are TGTGCCAGCAGCCTACCCTCGGGCCATCGGACTAGCGGATCTTCCTACGAGCAGTACTTC.

The J gene is TRBJ2-7, the V gene TRBV11-2, with TRBD1 matching over 7 bases. Looked up from germline, CDR1 is SGHAT and CDR2 is FQNNGV. CDR3 length equals 13 residues. With 4 bases clipped from V and 4 bases from J, the junction kept 4 bases outside the gene matches. The CDR3 nucleotides are TGTGCCAGCAGCTCACAGGGGCCATACGAGCAGTACTTC. It translates to CASSSQGPYEQYF.

The V gene is TRBV7-2, the J gene TRBJ2-3; 11 bases align to TRBD2. Trimming took 5 bases from V and 7 from J; bases not matched to a gene: 11. Germline V gene lookup returns CDR1 SGHTA and CDR2 FQGNSA. This CDR3 has 16 residues. The CDR3 nucleotides are TGTGCCAGCAGCCCCGACACTAGCGGGGGACTTTATACGCAGTATTTT. Its translation: CASSPDTSGGLYTQYF.

CDR3: CASSPEYSNQPQHF. CDR3 coding DNA: TGTGCCAGCAGTCCCGAGTATAGCAATCAGCCCCAGCATTTT. The chain links TRBV6-6 to TRBJ1-5; D unresolved. Per germline, CDR1 MNHNY and CDR2 SVGAGI (reference sequence). The germline V and J ends were trimmed by 5 bases and 0 bases, with 8 bases remaining between them. This CDR3 has 14 residues.

V gene TRBV2 combines with J gene TRBJ1-2; D not resolved. This CDR3 contains 11 residues. V was shortened by 9 bases and J by 0 bases, with 5 bases between the two germline ends. Germline V gene data show CDR1 as SNHLY and CDR2 as FYNNEI. CDR3 sequence reads: CASRANYGYTF. The CDR3 nucleotides are TGTGCCAGTAGAGCTAACTATGGCTACACCTTC.

This clone has a handful of counts. The chain has TRBV6-2 or TRBV6-3 and TRBJ2-7, with 7 nucleotides matching TRBD1. This CDR3 is 15 amino acids long. CDR1 is MNHEY, CDR2 SVGEGT, per germline. The ends lost 5 bases at V and 4 bases at J; junction bases unmatched: 11. The CDR3 coding sequence is TGTGCCAGCAGTGGTGGACAGGTTCATCCGTACGAGCAGTACTTC. Translated: CASSGGQVHPYEQYF.

This chain joins TRBV21-1 and TRBJ2-3; TRBD2 is taken as the D call from the table, unchecked against the DNA. TRBV21-1 is annotated as a pseudogene. This CDR3 is 18 amino acids long. This CDR3 is CASSKEPRRSYVTDTQYF. The CDR3, as DNA: TGTGCCAGCAGCAAAGAGCCCCGTCGGTCCTACGTCACAGATACGCAGTATTTT.

The V and J genes are TRBV5-1 and TRBJ2-3; D possibly corresponds to TRBD1 (5 bases). The V end was cut by 0 bases, the J end by 0 bases, with 8 bases between. The CDR3 spans 15 residues. From germline, CDR1 is SGHRS and CDR2 YFSETQ. CDR3 sequence: CASSLAGHSTDTQYF. The CDR3 DNA reads as TGCGCCAGCAGCTTGGCCGGACATAGCACAGATACGCAGTATTTT. Variable domain in full (rest from reference TRBV5-1 and TRBJ2-3): KAGVTQTPRYLIKTRGQQVTLSCSPISGHRSVSWYQQTPGQGLQFLFEYFSETQRNKGNFPGRFSGRQFSNSRSEMNVSTLELGDSALYLCASSLAGHSTDTQYFGPGTRLTVL.

The rearrangement uses TRBV5-1 and TRBJ2-2; 8 positions match TRBD1. The CDR3 runs to 15 residues. Unmatched junction bases numbered 6, after V lost 1 base and J lost 7 bases. Germline CDR1 SGHRS, CDR2 YFSETQ. DNA of the CDR3: TGCGCCAGCAGCTTGATGACAGGGGCTAACGGGGAGCTGTTTTTT. This encodes CASSLMTGANGELFF.

A remark on this clone: The germline gene is not matched at one end of the junction; a read error may be the cause. CDR3 loop: CASSLLLGQRNQPQHF. DNA of the CDR3: TGTGCTAGCAGCTTGTTATTGGGACAGAGGAATCAGCCCCAGCATTTT. V usage is TRBV5-5 and J usage is TRBJ1-5; the match to TRBD1 covers 7 bases. Per germline, CDR1 SGHKS and CDR2 YYEKEE (reference sequence). CDR3 length: 16 residues.